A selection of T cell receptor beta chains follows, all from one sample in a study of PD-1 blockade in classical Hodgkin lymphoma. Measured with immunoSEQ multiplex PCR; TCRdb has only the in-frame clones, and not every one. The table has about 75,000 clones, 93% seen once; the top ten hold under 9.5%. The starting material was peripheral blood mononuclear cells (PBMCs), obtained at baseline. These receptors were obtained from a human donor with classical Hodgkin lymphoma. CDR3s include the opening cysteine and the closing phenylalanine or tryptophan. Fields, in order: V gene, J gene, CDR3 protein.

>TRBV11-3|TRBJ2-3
CASSLEGPDSGGDTDTQYF
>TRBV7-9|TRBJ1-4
CASSSMGTDLEKLFF
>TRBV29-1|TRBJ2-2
CSVVWQVNTGELFF
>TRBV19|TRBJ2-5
CASKRTGLGIGRETQYF
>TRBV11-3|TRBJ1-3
CASSFGQGLNTIYF
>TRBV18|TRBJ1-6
CASSPPLGGSPLHF
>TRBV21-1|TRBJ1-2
CASSKPPPFYRMGWGYTF
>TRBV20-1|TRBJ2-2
CSLMPGELFF
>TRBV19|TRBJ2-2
CASTPGGSGTGELFF
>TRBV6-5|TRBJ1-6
CASSYDWGINSPLHF
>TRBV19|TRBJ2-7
CASSLVPGAEAYEQYF
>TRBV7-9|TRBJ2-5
CASSLLQGTYETQYF
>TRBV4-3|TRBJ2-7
CASSQGLAHPYEQYF
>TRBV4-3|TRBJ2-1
CASSQEVLPTGRDNEQFF
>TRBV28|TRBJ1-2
CASIRRTGSTHYGYTF
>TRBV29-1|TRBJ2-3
CSVGGRGADTQYF
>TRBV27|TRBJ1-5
CASSFGTPAGGPQHF
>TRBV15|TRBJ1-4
CATSTSGGSPNEKLFF
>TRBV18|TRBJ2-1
CASSPPRTGLGNEQFF
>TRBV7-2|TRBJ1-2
CASSLGGYGYTF
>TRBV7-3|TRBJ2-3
CASSRTSGATDTQYF
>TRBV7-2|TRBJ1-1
CASSLAEGARTEAFF
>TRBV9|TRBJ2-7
CASSGGLGSEQYF
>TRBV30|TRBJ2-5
CAWSVWSQETQYF
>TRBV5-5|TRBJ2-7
CASSPVGRDLYEQYF
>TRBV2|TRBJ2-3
CASNIIPTDTQYF
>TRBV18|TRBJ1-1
CASSQSDSANTEAFF
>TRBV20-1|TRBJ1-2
CSARDTYGYTF
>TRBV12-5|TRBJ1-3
CASGLTGGEGNTIYF
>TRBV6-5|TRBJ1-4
CASSYQGGEKLFF
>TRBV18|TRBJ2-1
CASSLTDSGSYNEQFF
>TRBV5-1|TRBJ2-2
CASSPLSSGELFF
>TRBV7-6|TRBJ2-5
CASSWDYGQETQYF
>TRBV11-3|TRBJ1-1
CASSPRANSEAFF
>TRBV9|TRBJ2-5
CASSPGGGMETQYF
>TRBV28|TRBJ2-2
CASSLYGSTGELFF
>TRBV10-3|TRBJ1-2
CAISESTAGYYGYTF
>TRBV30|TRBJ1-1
CAWSNKRNTEAFF
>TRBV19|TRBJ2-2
CASSIEGFTGELFF
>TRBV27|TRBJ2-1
CASSLSVIVGNEQFF
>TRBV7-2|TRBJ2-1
CASSSISYNEQFF
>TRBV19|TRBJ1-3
CASSLRSNTIYF
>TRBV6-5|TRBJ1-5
CASQLGGGQPQHF
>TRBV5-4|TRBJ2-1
CASSLSVGLDYNEQFF
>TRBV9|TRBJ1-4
CASSVGGRGEKLFF
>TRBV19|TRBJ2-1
CASSIVSGDNEQFF
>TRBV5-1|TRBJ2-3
CASSLGWTGEGGGSTDTQYF
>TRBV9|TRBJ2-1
CASSVGIGPEAYNEQFF
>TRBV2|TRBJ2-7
CASSESLYEQYF
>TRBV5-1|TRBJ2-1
CASSPGLAGGPGEQFF
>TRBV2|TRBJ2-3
CASSPLSGDTQYF
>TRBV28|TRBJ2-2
CASREASGRVSGELFF
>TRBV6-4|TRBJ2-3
CASSAGVIGTDTQYF
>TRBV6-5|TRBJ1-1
CASSYSTYTEAFF
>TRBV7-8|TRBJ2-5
CASSPSQGLAETQYF